A single sample is the source of the 5 T cell receptor beta chains below, sequenced in a study of blood T cells in healthy people across ages (dated by TCRdb to 2014 to 2015). Libraries came from 5' RACE. Sequencing was carried out with an Illumina HiSeq 2500. A second roughly 7 to 11 cycle PCR used a sample-barcoded 5' primer and a J-beta primer mix. TCRdb reprocessed the public reads (quality trimming at Q25 with fastp, clone calling with MiXCR) and kept in-frame beta chains. For every CDR3 protein sequence, its rows merge into one entry that carries the most common genes and DNA. This sample is represented by hundreds of thousands of distinct CDR3 sequences; more than 20% of them were singletons. Roughly 3.9% of the sample belongs to the ten largest clones. The sample comprised blood. The receptors were gathered from a man between 65 and 85 years old in good health.

This clonotype appeared a few times. J is TRBJ1-3 and V is TRBV5-4; D is undetermined. Germline V lookup: CDR1 SGHNT, CDR2 YYREEE (reference sequence). The V end lost 0 bases, the J end lost 2 bases, and 9 bases lay between the germline ends. This CDR3 has 15 residues. CDR3 bases: TGTGCCAGCAGCTTGGACAGCGGAACTGGAAACACCATATATTTT. Its protein is CASSLDSGTGNTIYF.

CDR3 coding DNA: TGCAGCGTTGGTACGGCGGGGAACACCGGGGAGCTGTTTTTT. This translates into CSVGTAGNTGELFF. V is TRBV29-1 and J is TRBJ2-2, with D tentatively TRBD2 (5 bases). The germline gives CDR1 SQVTM, CDR2 ANQGSEA. Trimming took off 4 bases at V and 1 base at J, with 10 bases between the two ends. CDR3 length: 14 amino acids.

This clonotype showed up just a few times. The rearrangement links TRBV7-2 to TRBJ1-6; D unresolved. Trimming took 2 bases from V and 9 from J, leaving 11 bases between them. The V gene's germline CDR1 is SGHTA and CDR2 FQGNSA. The CDR3 totals 14 residues. As DNA, the CDR3 is TGTGCCAGCAGCTTAATCGCTTCAGGTTCACCCCTCCACTTT. It specifies CASSLIASGSPLHF. The full variable domain, rest sourced from reference TRBV7-2 and TRBJ1-6, is GAGVSQSPSNKVTEKGKDVELRCDPISGHTALYWYRQSLGQGLEFLIYFQGNSAPDKSGLPSDRFSAERTGGSVSTLTIQRTQQEDSAVYLCASSLIASGSPLHFGNGTRLTVT.

The chain combines TRBV6-1 with TRBJ1-2, with D uncertain. Germline CDR1 and CDR2: MNHNS and SASEGT. V gave up 8 bases and J gave up 0 bases, with 10 bases separating them. This CDR3 is built from 13 residues. The CDR3 DNA is TGTGCCAGCGCCCTGGGATCTAACTATGGCTACACCTTC. As protein: CASALGSNYGYTF.

The chain is built from TRBV6-2 or TRBV6-3 and TRBJ1-5; maybe TRBD1 (6 bases). The germline V gene has CDR1 MNHEY and CDR2 SVGEGT. V shed 7 bases and J shed 7 bases, with 26 bases lying between them. The length of the CDR3 is 17 residues. CDR3 amino acids: CASTDLTGRGRGQPQHF. CDR3 coding DNA: TGTGCCAGCACCGACTTGACAGGCCGGGGTAGGGGCCAGCCCCAGCATTTT.